The T cell receptor (beta chain) described here comes from a study of CD8+ T cells in alopecia areata. This clone has more than one count but fewer than ten. It was cDNA, reverse transcribed from extracted RNA, that served as the sequencing template. Repertoires were generated with immunoSEQ multiplex PCR, while TCRdb's copy carries only in-frame clones and drops some. Of approximately 200,000 clones in the sample, approximately 40% were seen once. CDR1 is SQVTM and CDR2 is ANQGSEA in the germline V gene. J was trimmed by 7 bases and V by 1 base; bases with no gene match: 17. The CDR3 spans 17 residues. Treatment specified: oral pan-JAK inhibitor, 5-10 mg twice daily.

This TCR came from a human donor with alopecia areata. The sample consisted of CD4+ T cells sorted from blood, taken at roughly week 36, from a patient treated with tofacitinib. The chain has TRBV29-1 and TRBJ2-7; 9 nucleotides match TRBD2. The CDR3 loop reads CSVEGGIGGLATGEQYF. The CDR3 DNA reads TGCAGCGTTGAAGGAGGCATCGGGGGACTAGCCACCGGGGAGCAGTACTTC.